Presented here are 14 T cell receptor beta chains from one specimen sequenced in a study of blood T cell repertoires in COVID-19. Method: immunoSEQ multiplex PCR; TCRdb's copy keeps in-frame clones and lacks some. This table holds about 18,000 clones, about 83% found once. Material: peripheral blood. Receptor source: a human donor in a cohort sampled during active COVID-19.

The chain is built from TRBV28 and TRBJ1-1; maybe TRBD1 (5 bases). With 7 bases removed from V and 3 bases from J, the gap between germline ends came to 15 bases. Germline CDR1 and CDR2: MDHEN and SYDVKM. The CDR3 is made up of 14 amino acids. CDR3 amino acids: CASTLGGGYTEAFF. The CDR3 nucleotides read TGTGCCAGCACTTTGGGCGGGGGTTACACTGAAGCTTTCTTT.

This chain connects TRBV2 to TRBJ2-7, with D maybe TRBD1 (6 bases). With 8 bases removed from V and 3 bases from J, the gap between germline ends came to 23 bases. The CDR3 is 16 amino acids. The germline V gene has CDR1 SNHLY and CDR2 FYNNEI. CDR3 bases: TGTGCCAGCGGGAGTTCAACGGACAGACGAGACTACGAGCAGTACTTC. Protein: CASGSSTDRRDYEQYF.

The rearrangement joins TRBV19 to TRBJ2-1; D is uncertain. The CDR3 runs 11 residues. The germline V gene encodes CDR1 LNHDA and CDR2 SQIVND (reference sequence). Trimming removed 6 bases from V and 4 bases from J, with 4 bases in between. CDR3: CASREYNEQFF. The CDR3 DNA sequence: TGTGCCAGTAGGGAGTACAATGAGCAGTTCTTC.

V usage is TRBV4-2 and J usage is TRBJ2-7; 10 bases are shared with TRBD1. This CDR3 has 16 residues. Germline loops: CDR1 LGHNA, CDR2 YNFKEQ. The junction had 7 bases not matched to a gene; V was cut back by 0 bases and J by 5 bases. The CDR3 sequence: CASSQDYGTGVNEQYF. Written as DNA, the CDR3 is TGTGCCAGCAGCCAAGATTACGGGACAGGGGTGAACGAGCAGTACTTC.

This rearrangement joins TRBV18 to TRBJ1-2, with TRBD1 matching 7 bases. CDR3 length equals 14 residues. Germline loops: CDR1 KGHSH, CDR2 LQKENI. J gave up 8 bases and V 3 bases, and 9 bases lay outside the gene matches. CDR3 sequence: CASSPRQGDRGYTF. The CDR3 DNA reads TGTGCCAGCTCACCTAGACAGGGCGACCGGGGCTACACCTTC.

The gene calls are TRBV7-9 and TRBJ2-1; 7 bases are a match to TRBD1. The CDR3 length is 19 residues. Trimming at V came to 4 bases and at J to 0 bases, leaving 15 bases not matched to a gene. Germline CDR1 reads SEHNR; CDR2 reads FQNEAQ (reference sequence). The CDR3 sequence is CASSSKSRDSDSSYNEQFF. Here the CDR3 DNA reads TGTGCCAGCAGCTCTAAAAGCAGGGACAGCGATAGCTCCTACAATGAGCAGTTCTTC.

Only one count was recorded for this clone. Sequence at one end of the junction differs from germline and may be a read error. This chain joins TRBV19 and TRBJ1-2; no clear D. The CDR3 is made up of 14 amino acids. Germline loops: CDR1 LNHDA, CDR2 SQIVND (reference sequence). The CDR3 here is CASNSRPSSETVVF. DNA for the CDR3: TGTGCCAGTAATTCTCGACCTTCTTCTGAGACTGTTGTCTTC.

The chain couples TRBV19 to TRBJ2-7, with 9 bases aligning to TRBD1. Germline V gene data show CDR1 as LNHDA and CDR2 as SQIVND (reference sequence). J was trimmed by 6 bases and V by 4 bases; bases with no gene match: 7. CDR3 length: 14 amino acids. The CDR3 sequence is CASSSRTGVIEQYF. DNA for the CDR3: TGTGCCAGTAGTAGTAGGACAGGGGTTATCGAGCAGTACTTC.

This chain uses TRBV9 with TRBJ1-6; D ambiguous. The CDR3 runs 14 residues. Germline V gene data show CDR1 as SGDLS and CDR2 as YYNGEE. V was shortened by 0 bases and J by 7 bases, with 8 bases between the two germline ends. The CDR3: CASSVARLNSPLHF. DNA for the CDR3: TGTGCCAGCAGCGTAGCCAGACTCAATTCACCCCTCCACTTT. Looking up the rest from reference TRBV9 and TRBJ1-6 gives the full variable domain: DSGVTQTPKHLITATGQRVTLRCSPRSGDLSVYWYQQSLDQGLQFLIQYYNGEERAKGNILERFSAQQFPDLHSELNLSSLELGDSALYFCASSVARLNSPLHFGNGTRLTVT.

The gene calls are TRBV10-3 and TRBJ1-2; 7 positions agree with TRBD1. The CDR3 has 12 amino acids. With 8 bases clipped from V and 4 bases from J, the junction kept 4 bases outside the gene matches. Per germline, CDR1 ENHRY and CDR2 SYGVKD. The CDR3 coding sequence is TGTGCCATCCTCCGGGACAGCTATGGCTACACCTTC. This gives the protein CAILRDSYGYTF.

J is TRBJ2-2 and V is TRBV19; possibly TRBD1 for D (6 bases). The V gene lost 5 bases and the J gene lost 3 bases, with 13 bases spanning the gap. Per germline, CDR1 LNHDA and CDR2 SQIVND (reference sequence). The length of the CDR3 is 15 residues. The CDR3 spells CASSGGRVDTGELFF. DNA for the CDR3: TGTGCCAGTAGTGGGGGCAGGGTGGACACCGGGGAGCTGTTTTTT.

The chain is built from TRBV5-1 and TRBJ1-1, with 7 bases lining up with TRBD1. The trim removed 4 bases at V and 2 bases at J, leaving 5 bases unmatched. The CDR3 spans 14 residues. The germline gives CDR1 SGHRS, CDR2 YFSETQ. The CDR3 protein is CASSPGTVNTEAFF. CDR3 DNA: TGCGCCAGCAGCCCCGGGACAGTCAACACTGAAGCTTTCTTT.

The chain recombines TRBV28 with TRBJ1-1; the match to TRBD1 covers 9 bases. J was trimmed by 1 base and V by 5 bases; bases with no gene match: 2. The CDR3 loop spans 14 amino acids. Looked up from germline, CDR1 is MDHEN and CDR2 is SYDVKM. The CDR3 DNA follows: TGTGCCAGCAGTCCGGGACAGGGGAACACTGAAGCTTTCTTT. Protein: CASSPGQGNTEAFF.

The J gene is TRBJ2-7, the V gene TRBV19, with TRBD1 matching 10 bases. Germline V lookup: CDR1 LNHDA, CDR2 SQIVND (reference sequence). The CDR3 runs 13 residues. After removal of 4 bases from V and 7 bases from J, the junction contained 4 bases not matched to a gene. The DNA of the CDR3 is TGTGCCAGTAGTACGACAGGGGGCATGGAGCAGTACTTC. Amino acid sequence: CASSTTGGMEQYF. The full variable domain, its missing parts supplied by reference TRBV19 and TRBJ2-7, is DGGITQSPKYLFRKEGQNVTLSCEQNLNHDAMYWYRQDPGQGLRLIYYSQIVNDFQKGDIAEGYSVSREKKESFPLTVTSAQKNPTAFYLCASSTTGGMEQYFGPGTRLTVT.